This T cell receptor beta chain was retrieved from a study of T cell repertoires in cytomegalovirus infection. Looking at the study overall: CMV epitopes used comprised recently identified HLA-C-restricted ones and well-studied HLA-B-restricted ones. An indication of both CMV infection and matching HLA type came from public TCR beta signatures. Findings of the study overall: CMV-specific TCR beta clonotypes restricted by HLA-C dominated the ex vivo response.

Each CDR3 protein gets one entry after TCRdb re-called the reads with MiXCR. The table has approximately 990,000 distinct CDR3 sequences, less than 40% seen once. A word on this clonotype: Antigen: not known.

Trimming at V came to 6 bases and at J to 5 bases, leaving 13 bases not matched to a gene. Germline lookup yields CDR1 MNHEY and CDR2 SMNVEV (reference sequence). This CDR3 comprises 16 residues. This receptor was taken from a human donor in good health (CMV status not recorded). Some clones in this sample may be carry-over from other donors' samples. V gene TRBV27 combines with J gene TRBJ2-5, with 9 bases that match TRBD1. The material was cultured CD8+ T cells from PBMCs, obtained from culture after CMV antigen stimulation. The CDR3 DNA follows: TGTGCCAGCAGCAAAACCGGGACAGGGATCTGGGAGACCCAGTACTTC. It specifies CASSKTGTGIWETQYF.